In this sample, the clone carrying this T cell receptor (beta chain) turned up once. The ends lost 2 bases at V and 8 bases at J; junction bases unmatched: 21. The CDR3 has 19 residues. From germline, CDR1 is SGHDT and CDR2 YYEEEE. The data were obtained in a study of cytomegalovirus exposure and HLA in healthy donors. Vbeta (60) and Jbeta (13) primers were used in the PCR. TCRdb's table, derived via immunoSEQ multiplex PCR, lists solely in-frame clones and lacks some. The table shows about 160,000 clones, with more than 70% occurring only once. The source material was PBMCs. The gene calls are TRBV5-6 and TRBJ2-2, with TRBD2 matching 7 bases. The sequence was collected from a male donor in good health and CMV-seronegative. CDR3 region: CASSFLVSSRAGVSGELFF. CDR3 in DNA: TGTGCCAGCAGCTTTCTGGTGTCGTCCCGGGCGGGGGTTTCGGGGGAGCTGTTTTTT.